This T cell receptor (beta chain) was identified during a study of low-dose radiotherapy and immunotherapy resistance in tumors. The time point is: after trial treatment. As to treatment: LDRT plus nivolumab, ipilimumab, low-dose cyclophosphamide and aspirin (RACIN trial). Advanced solid tumors lacking tumor-infiltrating lymphocytes were present in eligible patients. First-strand cDNA used TRAV- and TRBV-specific primers, covering alpha and beta chains. With a V-primer adapter and a constant-region primer, TCRs were amplified for approximately 20 PCR cycles. In vitro transcription amplified the mRNA that had been isolated. MiXCR was run by TCRdb on the reads, yielding one entry per CDR3 protein. The table lists tens of thousands of distinct CDR3 sequences, 15% to 20% of them singletons, with 1.3% to 1.5% in the top ten. This clonotype has a count of ten or more. Per the germline V gene, CDR1 is MDHEN and CDR2 is SYDVKM. Trimming took 5 bases from V and 3 from J, leaving 20 bases between them. This CDR3 has 17 amino acids.

Sequences were derived from PBMCs, sampled after low-dose radiotherapy plus immunotherapy. This chain uses TRBV28 with TRBJ2-1; D is ambiguous. The TCR was taken from a male donor with prostate cancer. CDR3 in DNA: TGTGCCAGCAGTCCGCAGCAAACCGGCGCCAACTACAATGAGCAGTTCTTC. Amino acids: CASSPQQTGANYNEQFF.